The clone carrying this T cell receptor (beta chain) was seen a single time. Its matching antigen is unknown. The data are from a study of blood T cells in healthy people across ages. The second PCR ran roughly 6 to 11 cycles with a sample-barcoded 5' primer and J-beta primers. Template switching added a 12-random-nucleotide identifier to every cDNA molecule. A single record per CDR3 protein comes from TCRdb applying MiXCR to the 5' RACE reads. Of approximately 940,000 distinct CDR3 sequences in the sample, roughly 43% are singletons; the top ten hold about an eighth. Overall study findings and caveats: Donors of long life had a larger count of naive CD4+ cells and greater diversity than aged donors. Observed TCR beta diversity per million T cells went down as age went up. This fall followed a roughly linear course with age.

Total RNA, at least 6 micrograms per sample, came from PBMCs. Germline loops: CDR1 LGHNT, CDR2 FRNRAP. The CDR3 has 15 amino acids. V lost 1 base to trimming and J lost 8 bases, with 14 bases between them. V and J are TRBV12-5 and TRBJ2-2; the D gene is possibly TRBD1 (6 bases). The origin of this receptor is a man aged 30-40 years in good health. What was sequenced was blood. Here the CDR3 reads CASGLGQVRGGELFF. The CDR3, as DNA: TGTGCTAGTGGTTTGGGACAGGTCAGGGGTGGGGAGCTGTTTTTT.